The rows below give T cell receptor beta chains drawn from one sample of a study of regulatory T cells in long-lasting Graves disease. TCRdb redid the calling of the multiplex PCR reads with MiXCR, one entry per CDR3 protein. The repertoire holds about 660,000 distinct CDR3 sequences, with around 30% as singletons. Here the sequenced sample was peripheral blood mononuclear cells (PBMCs), taken when the disease was refractory, from a patient treated with antithyroid drugs. The receptor source for this set is a female donor with Graves disease. Each CDR3 is given with its conserved first and last residue. A D gene is named only where the DNA matches it firmly. The size entry is marked missing in some rows and otherwise reads once, few, many or a size class.

J | length | V | size | D | CDR3 | DNA
TRBJ2-7 | 15 | TRBV20-1 | - | - | CSARDGGAPTYEQYF | TGCAGTGCTAGAGATGGCGGAGCGCCTACCTACGAGCAGTACTTC
TRBJ1-1 | 14 | TRBV28 | many | - | CASSLRRLNTEAFF | TGTGCCAGCAGCCTCAGGAGACTGAACACTGAAGCTTTCTTT
TRBJ1-1 | 13 | TRBV11-2 | few | - | CASSVLSGTEAFF | TGTGCCAGCAGCGTTCTTTCTGGAACTGAAGCTTTCTTT
TRBJ1-1 | 14 | TRBV28 | once | - | CASSPSDRYAEAFF | TGTGCCAGCAGCCCCTCCGACAGGTACGCTGAAGCTTTCTTT
TRBJ1-5 | 16 | TRBV19 | - | TRBD1 | CASSARDRGVVQPQHF | TGTGCCAGTAGTGCCCGGGACAGGGGAGTGGTTCAGCCCCAGCATTTT
TRBJ2-2 | 15 | TRBV11-2 | - | - | CASSLGSLNTGELFF | TGTGCCAGCAGCTTGGGGTCACTGAACACCGGGGAGCTGTTTTTT
TRBJ1-1 | 15 | TRBV11-2 | - | TRBD1 | CASSFGGQGGEEAFF | TGTGCCAGCAGCTTTGGGGGGCAGGGGGGTGAGGAAGCTTTCTTT
TRBJ2-1 | 13 | TRBV28 | - | - | CASKTGSYNEQFF | TGTGCCAGCAAGACTGGCTCCTACAATGAGCAGTTCTTC
TRBJ1-6 | 15 | TRBV5-7 | - | - | CASSLQEGPNSPLHF | TGTGCCAGCAGCTTGCAGGAGGGACCTAATTCACCCCTCCACTTT
TRBJ1-1 | 15 | TRBV18 | - | - | CASSPDGELNTEAFF | TGTGCCAGCTCACCAGATGGGGAGTTGAACACTGAAGCTTTCTTT
TRBJ2-2 | 15 | TRBV25-1 | few | - | CASSGSPTVTGELFF | TGTGCCAGCAGTGGCTCGCCGACGGTCACCGGGGAGCTGTTTTTT
TRBJ1-1 | 16 | TRBV6-5 | - | - | CASSYPTGVGNTEAFF | TGTGCCAGCAGTTACCCCACCGGGGTGGGGAACACTGAAGCTTTCTTT
TRBJ1-5 | 15 | TRBV12-3/TRBV12-4 | few | - | CASSLAGVRNQPQHF | TGTGCCAGCAGTTTGGCAGGGGTGCGCAATCAGCCCCAGCATTTT